Sequencing of this TCR beta chain was carried out in a study of beta chain features in type 1 diabetes. Study-wide background: Cell yields, gender and age were similar in healthy donors and patients. Overall study results and limits: Cells expressing TCR highly could be over-represented by cDNA sequencing.

As regards this clone: Its antigen is still unknown.

Expressed TCRB transcripts were sequenced because the entire RNA isolate underwent reverse transcription. Only in-frame clones appear in the TCRdb table, and some are missing; sequencing was by immunoSEQ multiplex PCR. The table has around 500,000 clones, 30% seen once; the top ten hold roughly 0.066%. CDR1 is MNHNS, CDR2 SASEGT, per germline. V dropped 7 bases and J dropped 11; count of bases not matched to a gene: 7. This CDR3 has 12 amino acids. Sequenced input: naive CD4+ T cells from blood. This rearrangement joins TRBV6-1 to TRBJ2-3, with 9 bases identical to TRBD2. The TCR was taken from a man younger than 30 in good health. The CDR3 reads CASTRSGGRQYF. The CDR3 nucleotides read TGTGCCAGCACGCGTAGCGGGGGTCGGCAGTATTTT.